The 27 T cell receptor beta chains below all came from one sample that was sequenced in a study of multiple sclerosis patients with progressive multifocal leukoencephalopathy. Time point meaning: before natalizumab initiation. Sequenced by immunoSEQ multiplex PCR; TCRdb stores in-frame clones only, minus some. The table includes tens of thousands of clones, approximately 89% detected once. Sequences were obtained from PBMCs. These receptors were collected from a human donor with multiple sclerosis.

The rearrangement links TRBV28 to TRBJ2-7; 9 nucleotides align to TRBD1. Germline lookup yields CDR1 MDHEN and CDR2 SYDVKM. The ends lost 6 bases at V and 7 bases at J; junction bases unmatched: 13. The CDR3 totals 15 residues. CDR3 amino acids: CASSLPGQGVGEQYF. CDR3 coding DNA: TGTGCCAGCAGCTTGCCGGGACAGGGCGTTGGGGAGCAGTACTTC.

The CDR3 protein is CASSTGGGSYNEQFF. The CDR3 coding sequence is TGTGCCAGCAGTACCGGAGGGGGATCCTACAATGAGCAGTTCTTC. The chain employs TRBV2 and TRBJ2-1; D may be TRBD1 or TRBD2 (6 bases each). The ends were cut back, 5 bases at V and 1 base at J, with 12 bases in the middle. This CDR3 region has 15 residues. From germline, CDR1 is SNHLY and CDR2 FYNNEI.

This rearrangement joins TRBV4-3 to TRBJ1-6; D is undetermined. The CDR3 has 16 residues. V dropped 1 base and J dropped 5 bases, with 12 bases sitting between them. The germline CDR1 and CDR2 sequences are LGHNA and YSLEER. The CDR3 DNA follows: TGCGCCAGCAGCCAAGTTCCCCAGACCAATAATTCACCCCTCCACTTT. Translation: CASSQVPQTNNSPLHF.

The rearrangement links TRBV28 to TRBJ2-7, with 8 nucleotides matching TRBD2. This CDR3 is built from 14 residues. Germline V gene lookup returns CDR1 MDHEN and CDR2 SYDVKM. The V gene end was trimmed by 5 bases and the J gene end by 4 bases; junction bases not matched to a gene: 7. CDR3: CASSEPSGRYEQYF. The CDR3 DNA sequence: TGTGCCAGCAGTGAGCCTAGCGGGCGATACGAGCAGTACTTC.

The chain carries TRBV30 and TRBJ1-1, with D hard to call. Germline CDR1 GTSNPN, CDR2 SVGIG (reference sequence). Trimming took off 1 base at V and 9 bases at J, with 9 bases between the two ends. This CDR3 spans 11 amino acids. DNA for the CDR3: TGTGCCTGGAGTGGAGGCGAAAAAGCTTTCTTT. This codes for CAWSGGEKAFF.

The chain combines TRBV9 with TRBJ2-1; 13 bases match TRBD2. Per the germline V gene, CDR1 is SGDLS and CDR2 is YYNGEE. This CDR3 spans 14 amino acids. Losses at the gene ends were 3 bases for V and 6 bases for J; bases not matched to a gene: 0. The CDR3, as DNA: TGTGCCAGCAGCGGGACTAGCGGGGGCAATGAGCAGTTCTTC. Protein sequence: CASSGTSGGNEQFF.

The chain joins TRBV7-9 to TRBJ2-4, with D tentatively TRBD2 (5 bases). Trimming pared 3 bases from V and 3 bases from J, leaving 12 bases between. The CDR3 runs to 15 residues. Germline-derived CDR1 and CDR2 are SEHNR and FQNEAQ (reference sequence). CDR3 coding DNA: TGTGCCAGCAGCTTCCCCAGAGGAGGCAAAAACATTCAGTACTTC. This sequence encodes CASSFPRGGKNIQYF.

This clone was found once. This chain uses TRBV27 with TRBJ2-1, with a weak D call TRBD2 (6 bases). The CDR3 is 17 amino acids. From germline, CDR1 is MNHEY and CDR2 SMNVEV (reference sequence). Trimming left V 5 bases short and J 0 bases short, with 17 bases between. CDR3 sequence: CASSLPRAGSSYNEQFF. In DNA, the CDR3 is TGTGCCAGCAGTCTCCCTAGGGCGGGGAGCTCCTACAATGAGCAGTTCTTC.

The J gene is TRBJ2-7, the V gene TRBV14; TRBD1 agrees at 7 bases. The V gene end was trimmed by 2 bases and the J gene end by 0 bases; junction bases not matched to a gene: 4. The CDR3 is made up of 15 amino acids. Germline V lookup: CDR1 SGHDN, CDR2 FVKESK. The CDR3 region has the DNA TGTGCCAGCAGCCAACCGGGACAGACCTCCTACGAGCAGTACTTC. Its translation: CASSQPGQTSYEQYF.

The genes are TRBV5-4 and TRBJ1-4; D gene unclear. Germline assignment: CDR1 SGHNT and CDR2 YYREEE (reference sequence). With 1 base removed from V and 0 bases from J, the gap between germline ends came to 7 bases. This CDR3 has 15 amino acids. The CDR3 protein is CASSLRPTTNEKLFF. The DNA of the CDR3 is TGTGCCAGCAGCTTGCGTCCAACAACTAATGAAAAACTGTTTTTT. Complete variable domain (other parts from reference TRBV5-4 and TRBJ1-4): ETGVTQSPTHLIKTRGQQVTLRCSSQSGHNTVSWYQQALGQGPQFIFQYYREEENGRGNFPPRFSGLQFPNYSSELNVNALELDDSALYLCASSLRPTTNEKLFFGSGTQLSVL.

J is TRBJ2-1 and V is TRBV29-1; D might be TRBD2 (6 bases). CDR3 length: 13 amino acids. With 8 bases removed from V and 0 bases from J, the gap between germline ends came to 11 bases. Germline V gene lookup returns CDR1 SQVTM and CDR2 ANQGSEA. This CDR3 reads CSLAASSYNEQFF. The CDR3 region has the DNA TGCAGCTTAGCGGCTAGCTCCTACAATGAGCAGTTCTTC.

This chain joins TRBV7-9 and TRBJ1-1, with unresolved D. The CDR3 consists of 14 residues. The germline V gene has CDR1 SEHNR and CDR2 FQNEAQ (reference sequence). Deletions cut 5 bases from V and 6 bases from J, with 16 bases between. CDR3 region: CASSQALGGAEAFF. CDR3 bases: TGTGCCAGCAGCCAGGCGTTGGGTGGCGCTGAAGCTTTCTTT.

The J gene is TRBJ2-7, the V gene TRBV18; no clear D. This CDR3 spans 15 amino acids. CDR1 and CDR2 from the germline V gene are KGHSH and LQKENI. Between the trimmed V and J ends, which lost 6 bases and 3 bases, there was a span of 18 bases. The CDR3 sequence is CASSLETPAVYEQYF. The CDR3, as DNA: TGTGCCAGCTCCCTCGAGACTCCCGCCGTCTACGAGCAGTACTTC.

The genes are TRBV10-3 and TRBJ2-2, with TRBD2 identical over 13 bases. The CDR3 length is 16 residues. The germline CDR1 and CDR2 sequences are ENHRY and SYGVKD. Unmatched junction bases numbered 9, after V lost 7 bases and J lost 7 bases. The CDR3, as DNA: TGTGCCATCACCAAGGGGACTAGCGGGACTAGCGGGGAGCTGTTTTTT. It codes for CAITKGTSGTSGELFF.

The chain recombines TRBV18 with TRBJ1-3, with D unclear. The CDR3 is made up of 14 amino acids. The ends were cut back, 3 bases at V and 4 bases at J, with 10 bases in the middle. Germline V gene sequence: CDR1 KGHSH, CDR2 LQKENI. CDR3 in DNA: TGTGCCAGCTCACCCGTAACGGGCGGAAACACCATATATTTT. This encodes CASSPVTGGNTIYF.

The rearrangement uses TRBV28 and TRBJ2-7; 8 nucleotides line up with TRBD1. The CDR3 is 14 residues long. The junction had 13 bases not matched to a gene; V was cut back by 8 bases and J by 7 bases. Germline V gene data show CDR1 as MDHEN and CDR2 as SYDVKM. This CDR3 is CASGIPGGAEEQYF. In nucleotides, the CDR3 is TGTGCCAGCGGAATCCCAGGGGGCGCGGAAGAGCAGTACTTC.

This rearrangement joins TRBV29-1 to TRBJ1-2, with 7 bases that match TRBD1. The germline V gene encodes CDR1 SQVTM and CDR2 ANQGSEA. The CDR3 has 13 residues. With V trimmed by 1 base and J by 7 bases, 6 bases remained unmatched. The CDR3 nucleotides read TGCAGCGTTGAAGGGGCAGGGGGGACTGGCTACACCTTC. Its protein product is CSVEGAGGTGYTF.

This chain uses TRBV7-3 with TRBJ1-1; 7 bases fit TRBD1. The CDR3 runs to 14 residues. Looked up from germline, CDR1 is SGHTA and CDR2 is FQGTGA. The ends lost 4 bases at V and 1 base at J; junction bases unmatched: 3. CDR3 DNA sequence: TGTGCCAGCAGCTCGGGGACAGCGAACACTGAAGCTTTCTTT. Translation gives CASSSGTANTEAFF.

This chain joins TRBV9 and TRBJ2-4; 7 positions match TRBD2. The CDR3 is 17 amino acids. With V trimmed by 3 bases and J by 5 bases, 14 bases remained unmatched. Germline V gene lookup returns CDR1 SGDLS and CDR2 YYNGEE. CDR3 sequence reads: CASSASSSGIRENIQYF. Written as DNA, the CDR3 is TGTGCCAGCAGCGCCTCCTCCAGCGGGATAAGGGAAAACATTCAGTACTTC. Full variable domain (remainder filled in from reference TRBV9 and TRBJ2-4): DSGVTQTPKHLITATGQRVTLRCSPRSGDLSVYWYQQSLDQGLQFLIQYYNGEERAKGNILERFSAQQFPDLHSELNLSSLELGDSALYFCASSASSSGIRENIQYFGAGTRLSVL.

This clone occurred once. The rearrangement uses TRBV7-2 and TRBJ2-7; D remains ambiguous. Trimming shortened V by 1 base and J by 2 bases, and 15 bases separated the two germline ends. The CDR3 contains 16 residues. Germline loops: CDR1 SGHTA, CDR2 FQGNSA. CDR3 sequence reads: CASSLVGPPTAYEQYF. The CDR3 coding sequence is TGTGCCAGCAGCTTAGTCGGGCCTCCTACAGCCTACGAGCAGTACTTC. The full variable domain, completed using reference TRBV7-2 and TRBJ2-7, is GAGVSQSPSNKVTEKGKDVELRCDPISGHTALYWYRQSLGQGLEFLIYFQGNSAPDKSGLPSDRFSAERTGGSVSTLTIQRTQQEDSAVYLCASSLVGPPTAYEQYFGPGTRLTVT.

The rearrangement uses TRBV30 and TRBJ2-7; possibly TRBD1 for D (6 bases). Germline V gives CDR1 GTSNPN, CDR2 SVGIG (reference sequence). The V and J ends lost 0 bases and 3 bases respectively, with 9 bases between them. The CDR3 covers 13 residues. CDR3 bases: TGTGCCTGGAGTGTAAGAGGGGGCTACGAGCAGTACTTC. It yields the protein CAWSVRGGYEQYF.

V is TRBV5-1 and J is TRBJ2-1; 9 bases match TRBD1. The CDR3 has 16 amino acids. V trimming: 6 bases; J trimming: 5 bases; junction bases outside the gene matches: 12. Germline CDR1 SGHRS, CDR2 YFSETQ. CDR3 in amino acids: CASTRPRGQGNNEQFF. As DNA, the CDR3 is TGCGCCAGCACCAGACCGCGCGGACAGGGGAACAATGAGCAGTTCTTC.

This clone was seen once. The chain combines TRBV10-2 with TRBJ2-7; TRBD1 agrees at 8 bases. The V segment lost 7 bases and the J segment 3 bases; nucleotides outside the gene matches: 5. The germline gives CDR1 WSHSY, CDR2 SAAADI. This CDR3 spans 13 amino acids. The DNA for the CDR3 is TGCGCCAGCAAAGACAGGGGATACTACGAGCAGTACTTC. This translates into CASKDRGYYEQYF.

The chain recombines TRBV28 with TRBJ2-1; 11 bases agree with TRBD1. Germline V CDR1 and CDR2: MDHEN, SYDVKM. Unmatched junction bases numbered 5, after V lost 3 bases and J lost 4 bases. The length of the CDR3 is 16 residues. CDR3 DNA sequence: TGTGCCAGCAGTTTCCCCGGGACAGGGGGTTACAATGAGCAGTTCTTC. Its translation: CASSFPGTGGYNEQFF.

In its sample, this clone was seen once. The genes are TRBV4-1 and TRBJ1-2; 7 bases are shared with TRBD1. CDR1 and CDR2 from the germline V gene are MGHRA and YSYEKL. The CDR3 is 13 residues long. The V and J ends lost 0 bases and 8 bases, in that order; junction bases with no gene match: 3. Here the CDR3 reads CASSQETGRGYTF. DNA of the CDR3: TGCGCCAGCAGCCAAGAGACAGGGCGCGGCTACACCTTC.

A single count supports this clone. The chain recombines TRBV15 with TRBJ2-5, with TRBD1 matching 7 bases. Germline V gene data show CDR1 as LNHNV and CDR2 as YYDKDF (reference sequence). Unmatched junction bases numbered 8, after V lost 6 bases and J lost 4 bases. This CDR3 contains 14 residues. For the CDR3, the DNA is TGTGCCACCAGTCATACAGGGGATCGAGAGACCCAGTACTTC. As protein: CATSHTGDRETQYF.

V is TRBV5-1 and J is TRBJ1-5; D unresolved. Germline V gene lookup returns CDR1 SGHRS and CDR2 YFSETQ. V lost 0 bases to trimming and J lost 1 base, with 5 bases between them. The length of the CDR3 is 14 residues. DNA for the CDR3: TGCGCCAGCAGCTTGGGGGAGAGCAATCAGCCCCAGCATTTT. Translating gives CASSLGESNQPQHF. The full variable domain, completed using reference TRBV5-1 and TRBJ1-5, is KAGVTQTPRYLIKTRGQQVTLSCSPISGHRSVSWYQQTPGQGLQFLFEYFSETQRNKGNFPGRFSGRQFSNSRSEMNVSTLELGDSALYLCASSLGESNQPQHFGDGTRLSIL.